A selection of T cell receptor beta chains follows, all from one sample in a study of shared clonotypes between healthy human individuals. Method: immunoSEQ multiplex PCR; TCRdb's copy keeps in-frame clones and lacks some. This table has 630,000 or so clones, nearly 98% appearing once. Sequences were obtained from naive CD8+ T cells sorted from blood. These receptors came from a man in his thirties or forties in good health. CDR3s include the opening cysteine and the closing phenylalanine or tryptophan. Fields, in order: V gene, D gene, J gene, clone size, CDR3 protein, CDR3 DNA. D genes are given only for firm matches. Only some rows state a clone size, as once, few, many or a class for expanded clones.

V gene: TRBV27; D gene: NA; J gene: TRBJ1-2; clone size: NA; CDR3 protein: CASSSLSWAGRDLGGYTF; CDR3 DNA: TGTGCCAGCAGTTCATTGAGTTGGGCAGGGAGGGACTTGGGTGGCTACACCTTC
V gene: TRBV6-5; D gene: NA; J gene: TRBJ2-2; clone size: NA; CDR3 protein: CASSSSGELFF; CDR3 DNA: TGTGCCAGCAGTTCCAGCGGGGAGCTGTTTTTT
V gene: TRBV7-9; D gene: NA; J gene: TRBJ2-7; clone size: NA; CDR3 protein: CASSLQLNEQYF; CDR3 DNA: TGTGCCAGCAGCTTACAGCTGAACGAGCAGTACTTC
V gene: TRBV27; D gene: TRBD2; J gene: TRBJ2-3; clone size: NA; CDR3 protein: CASSLGTSGRAGTDTQYF; CDR3 DNA: TGTGCCAGCAGTTTAGGGACTAGCGGGAGGGCCGGCACAGATACGCAGTATTTT
V gene: TRBV6-6; D gene: NA; J gene: TRBJ2-7; clone size: NA; CDR3 protein: CASSYSSANSYEQYF; CDR3 DNA: TGTGCCAGCAGTTACTCTTCCGCAAACTCCTACGAGCAGTACTTC
V gene: TRBV6-6; D gene: NA; J gene: TRBJ2-3; clone size: NA; CDR3 protein: CASSYSTVAVQDTQYF; CDR3 DNA: TGTGCCAGCAGTTACTCGACGGTTGCGGTTCAGGATACGCAGTATTTT
V gene: TRBV18; D gene: TRBD2; J gene: TRBJ2-3; clone size: NA; CDR3 protein: CAGSPGLAGADTQYF; CDR3 DNA: TGTGCCGGCTCACCAGGACTAGCGGGAGCAGATACGCAGTATTTT
V gene: TRBV29-1; D gene: NA; J gene: TRBJ1-2; clone size: NA; CDR3 protein: CSVEGIVGGPDGYTF; CDR3 DNA: TGCAGCGTTGAGGGTATTGTGGGAGGGCCAGATGGCTACACCTTC
V gene: TRBV7-9; D gene: NA; J gene: TRBJ2-3; clone size: NA; CDR3 protein: CASSLLGTSLDTQYF; CDR3 DNA: TGTGCCAGCAGCCTCTTAGGGACAAGTTTGGATACGCAGTATTTT
V gene: TRBV23-1; D gene: NA; J gene: TRBJ1-4; clone size: NA; CDR3 protein: CASSQWESKLFF; CDR3 DNA: TGCGCCAGCAGTCAATGGGAAAGCAAACTGTTTTTT
V gene: TRBV29-1; D gene: NA; J gene: TRBJ1-1; clone size: NA; CDR3 protein: CSVEGHWNTEAFF; CDR3 DNA: TGCAGCGTTGAGGGTCACTGGAACACTGAAGCTTTCTTT
V gene: TRBV2; D gene: NA; J gene: TRBJ2-3; clone size: NA; CDR3 protein: CASSEGLVGAGDTQYF; CDR3 DNA: TGTGCCAGCAGTGAAGGTCTGGTGGGAGCGGGAGATACGCAGTATTTT
V gene: TRBV10-3; D gene: NA; J gene: TRBJ1-2; clone size: NA; CDR3 protein: CAISESIGVAYGYTF; CDR3 DNA: TGTGCCATCAGTGAGTCGATAGGGGTTGCCTATGGCTACACCTTC
V gene: TRBV5-5; D gene: TRBD1; J gene: TRBJ1-4; clone size: NA; CDR3 protein: CASSPGQGGEKLFF; CDR3 DNA: TGTGCCAGCAGCCCTGGACAGGGAGGAGAAAAACTGTTTTTT
V gene: TRBV18; D gene: NA; J gene: TRBJ2-1; clone size: NA; CDR3 protein: CASSPPHSPNRNEQFF; CDR3 DNA: TGTGCCAGCTCACCACCCCACTCCCCAAATCGCAATGAGCAGTTCTTC
V gene: TRBV4-1; D gene: TRBD2; J gene: TRBJ2-2; clone size: NA; CDR3 protein: CASSHPSGLINTGELFF; CDR3 DNA: TGCGCCAGCAGCCACCCCTCGGGACTAATTAACACCGGGGAGCTGTTTTTT
V gene: TRBV15; D gene: NA; J gene: TRBJ2-3; clone size: NA; CDR3 protein: CATSRGAGSDTQYF; CDR3 DNA: TGTGCCACCAGCAGAGGGGCAGGGTCAGATACGCAGTATTTT
V gene: TRBV7-9; D gene: NA; J gene: TRBJ1-2; clone size: NA; CDR3 protein: CASSFQGFVDGYTF; CDR3 DNA: TGTGCCAGCAGCTTTCAGGGGTTTGTGGATGGCTACACCTTC
V gene: TRBV6-1; D gene: TRBD2; J gene: TRBJ2-3; clone size: NA; CDR3 protein: CASPERRGSTDTQYF; CDR3 DNA: TGTGCCAGCCCCGAGAGGCGGGGGAGCACAGATACGCAGTATTTT
V gene: TRBV25-1; D gene: NA; J gene: TRBJ2-5; clone size: NA; CDR3 protein: CASSAQGPETQYF; CDR3 DNA: TGTGCCAGCAGTGCACAAGGGCCCGAGACCCAGTACTTC
V gene: TRBV27; D gene: TRBD1; J gene: TRBJ2-5; clone size: NA; CDR3 protein: CASSLSGINRGETQYF; CDR3 DNA: TGTGCCAGCAGTTTATCGGGGATAAACAGGGGAGAGACCCAGTACTTC
V gene: TRBV7-6; D gene: NA; J gene: TRBJ2-2; clone size: once; CDR3 protein: CASSLALLAYTGELFF; CDR3 DNA: TGTGCCAGCAGCTTAGCGCTCTTAGCTTACACCGGGGAGCTGTTTTTT
V gene: TRBV25-1; D gene: TRBD1; J gene: TRBJ1-1; clone size: NA; CDR3 protein: CASTGQGNTEAFF; CDR3 DNA: TGTGCCAGCACCGGACAGGGGAACACTGAAGCTTTCTTT
V gene: TRBV11-2; D gene: NA; J gene: TRBJ2-2; clone size: NA; CDR3 protein: CASSTDATTGELFF; CDR3 DNA: TGTGCCAGCAGCACGGACGCGACCACCGGGGAGCTGTTTTTT
V gene: TRBV6-5; D gene: TRBD1; J gene: TRBJ1-5; clone size: NA; CDR3 protein: CASSYGTGSNQPQHF; CDR3 DNA: TGTGCCAGCAGCTACGGGACAGGGAGCAATCAGCCCCAGCATTTT
V gene: TRBV6-1; D gene: TRBD2; J gene: TRBJ2-1; clone size: NA; CDR3 protein: CASSAGTSGTTSSYNEQFF; CDR3 DNA: TGTGCCAGCAGTGCCGGAACTAGCGGGACAACAAGCTCCTACAATGAGCAGTTCTTC
V gene: TRBV6-5; D gene: TRBD1; J gene: TRBJ2-7; clone size: NA; CDR3 protein: CASSWGQGYEQYF; CDR3 DNA: TGTGCCAGCAGTTGGGGACAGGGCTACGAGCAGTACTTC
V gene: TRBV5-4; D gene: NA; J gene: TRBJ2-7; clone size: NA; CDR3 protein: CASSLGRDTSYEQYF; CDR3 DNA: TGTGCCAGCAGCTTGGGCCGGGACACCTCCTACGAGCAGTACTTC
V gene: TRBV5-4; D gene: NA; J gene: TRBJ2-7; clone size: NA; CDR3 protein: CASSLGWGSSYEQYF; CDR3 DNA: TGTGCCAGCAGCTTGGGCTGGGGCAGTTCCTACGAGCAGTACTTC
V gene: TRBV9; D gene: TRBD1; J gene: TRBJ1-4; clone size: NA; CDR3 protein: CASSAGQGAGEKLFF; CDR3 DNA: TGTGCCAGCAGCGCAGGACAGGGGGCAGGGGAAAAACTGTTTTTT
V gene: TRBV11-2; D gene: NA; J gene: TRBJ2-7; clone size: NA; CDR3 protein: CASSLGATNNEQYF; CDR3 DNA: TGTGCCAGCAGCTTAGGGGCAACTAACAACGAGCAGTACTTC
V gene: TRBV5-6; D gene: NA; J gene: TRBJ2-5; clone size: NA; CDR3 protein: CASSYIGDKETQYF; CDR3 DNA: TGTGCCAGCAGCTACATAGGGGACAAAGAGACCCAGTACTTC
V gene: TRBV10-2; D gene: NA; J gene: TRBJ1-5; clone size: NA; CDR3 protein: CASKSPGEQPQHF; CDR3 DNA: TGCGCCAGCAAATCCCCGGGTGAACAGCCCCAGCATTTT
V gene: TRBV20-1; D gene: TRBD1; J gene: TRBJ2-7; clone size: NA; CDR3 protein: CSARQGGEQYF; CDR3 DNA: TGCAGTGCAAGACAGGGCGGCGAGCAGTACTTC
V gene: TRBV19; D gene: TRBD2; J gene: TRBJ2-1; clone size: NA; CDR3 protein: CASSISSGRSSYNEQFF; CDR3 DNA: TGTGCCAGTAGTATTTCTAGCGGGAGGAGCTCCTACAATGAGCAGTTCTTC
V gene: TRBV11-2; D gene: NA; J gene: TRBJ2-1; clone size: NA; CDR3 protein: CASSLDGLWNPNEQFF; CDR3 DNA: TGTGCCAGCAGCTTAGATGGGTTATGGAACCCCAATGAGCAGTTCTTC
V gene: TRBV5-4; D gene: TRBD1; J gene: TRBJ1-1; clone size: NA; CDR3 protein: CASILQGDTEAFF; CDR3 DNA: TGTGCCAGCATACTACAGGGGGACACTGAAGCTTTCTTT
V gene: TRBV29-1; D gene: NA; J gene: TRBJ1-3; clone size: NA; CDR3 protein: CSVDSGNTIYF; CDR3 DNA: TGCAGCGTTGACTCTGGAAACACCATATATTTT
V gene: TRBV7-9; D gene: NA; J gene: TRBJ1-5; clone size: NA; CDR3 protein: CASSYGDQPQHF; CDR3 DNA: TGTGCCAGCAGCTACGGAGATCAGCCCCAGCATTTT
V gene: TRBV7-9; D gene: NA; J gene: TRBJ2-7; clone size: NA; CDR3 protein: CASSSLRDSGFF; CDR3 DNA: TGTGCCAGCAGTTCGCTCCGGGACAGCGGGTTTTTC
V gene: TRBV7-9; D gene: NA; J gene: TRBJ2-2; clone size: NA; CDR3 protein: CASSPWDGFYTGELFF; CDR3 DNA: TGTGCCAGCAGCCCTTGGGACGGATTCTACACCGGGGAGCTGTTTTTT
V gene: TRBV4-3; D gene: NA; J gene: TRBJ2-1; clone size: NA; CDR3 protein: CASSELVQSYNEQFF; CDR3 DNA: TGCGCCAGCAGCGAATTGGTACAGTCCTACAATGAGCAGTTCTTC
V gene: TRBV14; D gene: TRBD1; J gene: TRBJ1-5; clone size: NA; CDR3 protein: CASSQDVTGGANQPQHF; CDR3 DNA: TGTGCCAGCAGCCAAGATGTGACAGGGGGAGCCAATCAGCCCCAGCATTTT
V gene: TRBV7-9; D gene: TRBD2; J gene: TRBJ2-7; clone size: NA; CDR3 protein: CASSSGGSYEQYF; CDR3 DNA: TGTGCCAGCAGCTCCGGGGGGAGCTACGAGCAGTACTTC
V gene: TRBV5-1; D gene: NA; J gene: TRBJ2-1; clone size: NA; CDR3 protein: CASSQLDEQFF; CDR3 DNA: TGCGCCAGCAGCCAGCTGGATGAGCAGTTCTTC
V gene: TRBV7-6; D gene: NA; J gene: TRBJ2-5; clone size: once; CDR3 protein: CASSLFDSRETQYF; CDR3 DNA: TGTGCCAGCAGCTTATTTGACTCTCGGGAGACCCAGTACTTC
V gene: TRBV9; D gene: NA; J gene: TRBJ2-1; clone size: NA; CDR3 protein: CASVRKGYNEQFF; CDR3 DNA: TGTGCCAGCGTTCGGAAAGGGTACAATGAGCAGTTCTTC
V gene: TRBV9; D gene: NA; J gene: TRBJ2-3; clone size: NA; CDR3 protein: CASSPRLTDTQYF; CDR3 DNA: TGTGCCAGCAGCCCCCGACTCACAGATACGCAGTATTTT
V gene: TRBV7-8; D gene: TRBD2; J gene: TRBJ2-7; clone size: NA; CDR3 protein: CACGASGRGGSYEQYF; CDR3 DNA: TGTGCCTGCGGGGCTAGCGGGAGAGGTGGGTCCTACGAGCAGTACTTC
V gene: TRBV5-4; D gene: NA; J gene: TRBJ2-3; clone size: NA; CDR3 protein: CASSLVEDTQYF; CDR3 DNA: TGTGCCAGCAGCTTGGTGGAAGATACGCAGTATTTT
V gene: TRBV7-9; D gene: TRBD1; J gene: TRBJ1-2; clone size: NA; CDR3 protein: CASSLGETGGGYGYTF; CDR3 DNA: TGTGCCAGCAGCTTAGGGGAGACAGGGGGCGGCTATGGCTACACCTTC